The 8 T cell receptor beta chains below all came from one sample that was sequenced in a study of blood T cells in healthy people across ages (dated by TCRdb to about 2015). The library was obtained by 5' RACE. Instrument on record: Illumina HiSeq 2500. A second roughly 6 to 12 cycle PCR used a sample-barcoded 5' primer and a J-beta primer mix. TCRdb's own reprocessing of the public reads used fastp at Q25 and MiXCR and kept productive beta chains. One record per CDR3 amino acid sequence lists the most common genes and DNA. The table for this sample lists fewer than 1 million distinct CDR3 sequences; under 45% of them were counted only once. The ten largest account for 15% to 25% of the sample. Sequencing used blood. Receptor source: a man aged 60 to 75 in good health.

J is TRBJ2-7 and V is TRBV6-2 or TRBV6-3; D is ambiguous. With 7 bases removed from V and 0 bases from J, the gap between germline ends came to 22 bases. The CDR3 sequence is 17 residues long. Germline CDR1 and CDR2: MNHEY and SVGEGT. This CDR3 is CASTPRQTIPSSYEQYF. The CDR3 DNA sequence: TGTGCCAGCACTCCAAGACAAACGATTCCGAGCTCCTACGAGCAGTACTTC.

The rearrangement joins TRBV6-6 to TRBJ2-2; TRBD1 aligns across 9 bases. This CDR3 has 17 residues. V lost 0 bases and J lost 5; bases outside the gene matches: 7. From germline, CDR1 is MNHNY and CDR2 SVGAGI (reference sequence). CDR3 region: CASSYSGQGQGTGELFF. The CDR3 nucleotides read TGTGCCAGCAGTTACTCGGGACAGGGTCAGGGGACCGGGGAGCTGTTTTTT.

This sequence joins TRBV6-5 and TRBJ2-7, with D hard to call. The end of the DNA aligns better with TRBJ2-5, so the J call may be wrong. Per germline, CDR1 MNHEY and CDR2 SVGAGI. This CDR3 comprises 13 residues. CDR3 loop: CASSYSMGETQYF. CDR3 DNA: TGTGCCAGCAGTTACTCGATGGGTGAGACCCAGTACTTC.

The CDR3 bases are TGTGCCTGGAGTGTTGGAGGGGGCTCGAATTCACCCCTCCACTTT. Encoded protein: CAWSVGGGSNSPLHF. The V gene is TRBV30, the J gene TRBJ1-6; 7 positions agree with TRBD1. Germline loops: CDR1 GTSNPN, CDR2 SVGIG (reference sequence). This CDR3 contains 15 residues. V gave up 0 bases and J gave up 7 bases; unmatched junction bases: 6.

The chain couples TRBV24-1 to TRBJ2-1; TRBD2 matches at 8 bases. The J call may not be correct, given that the DNA end is closer to TRBJ2-7. Germline V CDR1 and CDR2: KGHDR, SFDVKD. This CDR3 has 16 amino acids. The CDR3 sequence: CATSAPGLESHNEQYF. The CDR3 coding sequence is TGTGCCACCAGTGCCCCGGGACTAGAGTCCCACAATGAGCAGTACTTC.

This clonotype occurred many times. The rearrangement uses TRBV11-1 and TRBJ2-7; D is unresolved. V lost 5 bases and J lost 1, with 9 bases in between. CDR3 length equals 13 residues. Germline CDR1 SGHAT, CDR2 FQDESV (reference sequence). The CDR3 region is CASSLTDSYEQYF. Here the CDR3 DNA reads TGTGCCAGCAGCCTTACAGATTCCTACGAGCAGTACTTC.

The chain combines TRBV20-1 with TRBJ2-5, with TRBD2 matching 11 bases. With 5 bases clipped from V and 1 base from J, the junction kept 9 bases outside the gene matches. The germline gives CDR1 DFQATT, CDR2 SNEGSKA (reference sequence). CDR3 size: 16 residues. CDR3 sequence reads: CSALSTSGGPQETQYF. CDR3 nucleotides: TGCAGTGCTCTGTCCACTAGCGGGGGACCCCAAGAGACCCAGTACTTC.

The rearrangement joins TRBV11-2 to TRBJ2-5, with 11 bases identical to TRBD2. The length of the CDR3 is 16 residues. The germline V gene has CDR1 SGHAT and CDR2 FQNNGV. The junction had 10 bases not matched to a gene; V was cut back by 5 bases and J by 5 bases. CDR3 sequence (DNA): TGTGCCAGCAGCCCCCCGGGACTAGCGGTTAAGGAGACCCAGTACTTC. It encodes CASSPPGLAVKETQYF. The entire variable domain, with the rest obtained from reference TRBV11-2 and TRBJ2-5, is as follows: EAGVAQSPRYKIIEKRQSVAFWCNPISGHATLYWYQQILGQGPKLLIQFQNNGVVDDSQLPKDRFSAERLKGVDSTLKIQPAKLEDSAVYLCASSPPGLAVKETQYFGPGTRLLVL.